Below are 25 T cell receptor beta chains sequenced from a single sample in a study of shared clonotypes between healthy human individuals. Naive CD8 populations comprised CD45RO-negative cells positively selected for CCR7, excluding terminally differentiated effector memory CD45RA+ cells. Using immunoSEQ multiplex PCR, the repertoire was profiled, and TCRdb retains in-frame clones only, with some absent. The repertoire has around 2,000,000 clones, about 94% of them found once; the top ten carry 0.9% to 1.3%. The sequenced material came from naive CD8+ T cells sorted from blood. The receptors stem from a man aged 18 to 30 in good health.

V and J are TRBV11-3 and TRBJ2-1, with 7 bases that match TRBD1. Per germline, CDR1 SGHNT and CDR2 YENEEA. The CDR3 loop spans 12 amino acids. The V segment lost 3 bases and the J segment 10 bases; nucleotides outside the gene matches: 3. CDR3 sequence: CASSLTGLEQFF. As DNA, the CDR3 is TGTGCCAGCAGCTTGACAGGGTTGGAGCAGTTCTTC.

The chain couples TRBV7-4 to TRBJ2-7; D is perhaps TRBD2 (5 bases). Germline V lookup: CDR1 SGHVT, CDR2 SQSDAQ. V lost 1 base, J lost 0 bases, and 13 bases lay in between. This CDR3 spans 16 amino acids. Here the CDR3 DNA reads TGTGCCAGCAGCTTAGAGTCCGCCGGGGTCTCCTACGAGCAGTACTTC. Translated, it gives CASSLESAGVSYEQYF.

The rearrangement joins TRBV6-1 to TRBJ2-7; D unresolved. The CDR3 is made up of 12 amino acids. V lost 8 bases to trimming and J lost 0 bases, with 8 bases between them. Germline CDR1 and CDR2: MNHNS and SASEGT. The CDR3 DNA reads TGTGCCAGCGATGGCGGCTCCTACGAGCAGTACTTC. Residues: CASDGGSYEQYF.

The CDR3 nucleotides are TGTGCCAGCAGCCCTCGGACTAGCGGGGGCTACGAGCAGTACTTC. It is translated as CASSPRTSGGYEQYF. The genes are TRBV5-8 and TRBJ2-7, with 13 positions matching TRBD2. CDR1 is SGHTS and CDR2 is YDEGEE in the germline V gene. CDR3 length: 15 residues. Trimming cost V 4 bases and J 3 bases; bases outside gene matches: 4.

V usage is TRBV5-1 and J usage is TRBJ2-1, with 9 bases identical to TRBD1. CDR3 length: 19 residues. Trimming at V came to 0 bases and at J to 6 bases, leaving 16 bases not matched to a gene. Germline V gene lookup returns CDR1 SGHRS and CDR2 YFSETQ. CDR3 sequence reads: CASSLAGTGWGLPVNEQFF. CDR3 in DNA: TGCGCCAGCAGCTTGGCCGGGACAGGGTGGGGCCTCCCGGTCAATGAGCAGTTCTTC. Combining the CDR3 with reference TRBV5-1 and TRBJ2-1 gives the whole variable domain KAGVTQTPRYLIKTRGQQVTLSCSPISGHRSVSWYQQTPGQGLQFLFEYFSETQRNKGNFPGRFSGRQFSNSRSEMNVSTLELGDSALYLCASSLAGTGWGLPVNEQFFGPGTRLTVL.

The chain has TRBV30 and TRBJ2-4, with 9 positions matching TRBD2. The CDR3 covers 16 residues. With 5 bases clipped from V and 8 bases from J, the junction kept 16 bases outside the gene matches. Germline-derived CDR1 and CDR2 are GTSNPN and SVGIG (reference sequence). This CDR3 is CAWLAPGRGGRDIQYF. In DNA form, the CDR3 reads TGTGCCTGGTTGGCCCCGGGGCGGGGGGGCCGGGACATTCAGTACTTC. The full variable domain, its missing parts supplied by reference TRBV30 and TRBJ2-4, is SQTIHQWPATLVQPVGSPLSLECTVEGTSNPNLYWYRQAAGRGLQLLFYSVGIGQISSEVPQNLSASRPQDRQFILSSKKLLLSDSGFYLCAWLAPGRGGRDIQYFGAGTRLSVL.

The CDR3 DNA sequence: TGTGCCTGGAAAGGGGAAGGGGACACTGAAGCTTTCTTT. This sequence encodes CAWKGEGDTEAFF. The chain uses TRBV30 and TRBJ1-1; possibly TRBD1 for D (5 bases). The ends were cut back, 4 bases at V and 3 bases at J, with 12 bases in the middle. In germline, CDR1 is GTSNPN, CDR2 SVGIG (reference sequence). This CDR3 region has 13 residues.

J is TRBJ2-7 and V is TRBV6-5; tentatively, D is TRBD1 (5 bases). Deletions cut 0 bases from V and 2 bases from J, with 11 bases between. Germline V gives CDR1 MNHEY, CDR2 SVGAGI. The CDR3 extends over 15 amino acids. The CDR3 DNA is TGTGCCAGCAGTTACTCTTCTGGGGCCGCCTACGAGCAGTACTTC. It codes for CASSYSSGAAYEQYF.

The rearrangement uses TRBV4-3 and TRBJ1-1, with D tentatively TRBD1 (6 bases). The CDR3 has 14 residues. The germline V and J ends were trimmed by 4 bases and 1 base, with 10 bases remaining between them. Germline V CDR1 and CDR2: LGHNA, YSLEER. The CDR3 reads CASSPGTSNTEAFF. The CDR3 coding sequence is TGCGCCAGCAGCCCAGGGACATCGAACACTGAAGCTTTCTTT.

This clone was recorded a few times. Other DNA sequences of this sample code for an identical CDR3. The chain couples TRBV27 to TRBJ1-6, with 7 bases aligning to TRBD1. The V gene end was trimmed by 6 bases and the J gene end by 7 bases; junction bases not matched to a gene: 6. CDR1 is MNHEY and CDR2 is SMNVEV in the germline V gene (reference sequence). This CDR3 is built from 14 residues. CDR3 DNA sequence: TGTGCCAGCAGCCCCGGGACAGCGAATTCACCCCTCCACTTT. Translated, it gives CASSPGTANSPLHF.

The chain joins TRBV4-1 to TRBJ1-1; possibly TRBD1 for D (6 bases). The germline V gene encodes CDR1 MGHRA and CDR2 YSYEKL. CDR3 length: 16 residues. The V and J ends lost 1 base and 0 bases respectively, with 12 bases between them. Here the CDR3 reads CASSQGMGTLNTEAFF. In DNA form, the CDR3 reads TGCGCCAGCAGCCAAGGAATGGGGACATTGAACACTGAAGCTTTCTTT.

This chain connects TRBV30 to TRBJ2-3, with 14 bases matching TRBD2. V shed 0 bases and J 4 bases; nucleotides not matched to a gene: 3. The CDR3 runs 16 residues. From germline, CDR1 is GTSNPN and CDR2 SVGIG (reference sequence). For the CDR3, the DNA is TGTGCCTGGAGTGTCGGGACTAGCGGGGGTTCAGATACGCAGTATTTT. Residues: CAWSVGTSGGSDTQYF.

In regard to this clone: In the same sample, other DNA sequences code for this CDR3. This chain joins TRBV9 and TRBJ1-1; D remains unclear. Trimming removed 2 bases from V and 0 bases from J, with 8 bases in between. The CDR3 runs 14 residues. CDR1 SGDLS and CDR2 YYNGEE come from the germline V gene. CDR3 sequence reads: CASSVGSMNTEAFF. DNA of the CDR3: TGTGCCAGCAGCGTTGGGAGTATGAACACTGAAGCTTTCTTT.

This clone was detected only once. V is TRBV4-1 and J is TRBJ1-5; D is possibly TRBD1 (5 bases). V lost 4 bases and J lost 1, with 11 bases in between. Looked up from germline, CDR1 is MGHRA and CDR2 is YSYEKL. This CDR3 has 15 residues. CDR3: CASSPGGGSNQPQHF. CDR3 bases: TGCGCCAGCAGCCCTGGGGGGGGAAGCAATCAGCCCCAGCATTTT.

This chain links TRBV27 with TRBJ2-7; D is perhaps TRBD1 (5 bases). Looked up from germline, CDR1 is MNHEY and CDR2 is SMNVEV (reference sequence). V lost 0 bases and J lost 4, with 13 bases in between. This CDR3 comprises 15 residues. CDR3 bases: TGTGCCAGCAGTTTATCGCCCAGGGCTGGATACGAGCAGTACTTC. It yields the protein CASSLSPRAGYEQYF.

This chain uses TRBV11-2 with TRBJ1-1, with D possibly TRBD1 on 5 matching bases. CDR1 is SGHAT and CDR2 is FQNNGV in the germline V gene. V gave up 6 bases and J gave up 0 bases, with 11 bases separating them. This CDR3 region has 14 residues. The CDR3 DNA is TGTGCCAGCAGGCAGACAGTAATGAACACTGAAGCTTTCTTT. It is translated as CASRQTVMNTEAFF.

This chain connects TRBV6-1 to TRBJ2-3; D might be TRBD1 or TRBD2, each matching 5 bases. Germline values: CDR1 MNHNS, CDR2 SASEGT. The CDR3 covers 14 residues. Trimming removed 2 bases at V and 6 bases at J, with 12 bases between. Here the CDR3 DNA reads TGTGCCAGCAGTGAATTTGGGGGATCGGATACGCAGTATTTT. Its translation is CASSEFGGSDTQYF.

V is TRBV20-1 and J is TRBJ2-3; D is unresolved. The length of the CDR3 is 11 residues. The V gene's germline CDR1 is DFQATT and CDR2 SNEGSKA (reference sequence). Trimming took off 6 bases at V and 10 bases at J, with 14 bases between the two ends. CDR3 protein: CSARVVEAQYF. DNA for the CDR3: TGCAGTGCCCGAGTGGTAGAGGCGCAGTATTTT.

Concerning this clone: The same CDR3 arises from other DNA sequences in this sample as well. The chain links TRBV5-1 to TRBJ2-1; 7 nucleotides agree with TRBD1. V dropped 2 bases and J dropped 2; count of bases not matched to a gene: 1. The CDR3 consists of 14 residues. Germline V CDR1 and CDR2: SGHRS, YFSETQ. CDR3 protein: CASSFGTAYNEQFF. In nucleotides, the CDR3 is TGCGCCAGCAGCTTCGGGACAGCCTACAATGAGCAGTTCTTC.

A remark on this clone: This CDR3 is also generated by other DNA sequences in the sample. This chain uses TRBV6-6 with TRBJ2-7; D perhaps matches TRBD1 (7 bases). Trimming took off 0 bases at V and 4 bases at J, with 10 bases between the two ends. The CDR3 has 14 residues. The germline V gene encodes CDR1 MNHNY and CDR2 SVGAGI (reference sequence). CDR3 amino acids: CASSYSQGGYEQYF. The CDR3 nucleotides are TGTGCCAGCAGTTACTCCCAGGGGGGTTACGAGCAGTACTTC.

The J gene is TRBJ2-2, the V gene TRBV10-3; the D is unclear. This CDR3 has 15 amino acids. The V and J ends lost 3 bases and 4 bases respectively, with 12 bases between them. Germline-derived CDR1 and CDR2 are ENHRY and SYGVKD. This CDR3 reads CAISDPEGRTGELFF. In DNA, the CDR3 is TGTGCCATCAGTGACCCCGAAGGGCGCACCGGGGAGCTGTTTTTT.

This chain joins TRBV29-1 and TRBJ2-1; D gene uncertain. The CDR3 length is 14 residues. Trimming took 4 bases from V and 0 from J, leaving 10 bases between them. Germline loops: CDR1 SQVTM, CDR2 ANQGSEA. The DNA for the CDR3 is TGCAGCGTTGGAGGCGACATCTCCTACAATGAGCAGTTCTTC. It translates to CSVGGDISYNEQFF.

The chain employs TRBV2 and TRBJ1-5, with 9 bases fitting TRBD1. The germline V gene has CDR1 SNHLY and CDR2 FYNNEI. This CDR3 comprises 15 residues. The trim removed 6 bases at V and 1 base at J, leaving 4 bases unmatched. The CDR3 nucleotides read TGTGCCAGCAGGGTGGGACAGGGAAGCAATCAGCCCCAGCATTTT. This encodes CASRVGQGSNQPQHF. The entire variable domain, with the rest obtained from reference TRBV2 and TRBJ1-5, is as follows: EPEVTQTPSHQVTQMGQEVILRCVPISNHLYFYWYRQILGQKVEFLVSFYNNEISEKSEIFDDQFSVERPDGSNFTLKIRSTKLEDSAMYFCASRVGQGSNQPQHFGDGTRLSIL.

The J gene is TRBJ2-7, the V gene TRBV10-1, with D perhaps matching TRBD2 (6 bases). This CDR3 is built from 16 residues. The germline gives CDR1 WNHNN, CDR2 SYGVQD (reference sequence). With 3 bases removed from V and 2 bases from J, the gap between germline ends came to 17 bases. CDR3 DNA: TGCGCCAGCAGTGACGAGCGAGGTAGCGGAACCTACGAGCAGTACTTC. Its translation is CASSDERGSGTYEQYF.

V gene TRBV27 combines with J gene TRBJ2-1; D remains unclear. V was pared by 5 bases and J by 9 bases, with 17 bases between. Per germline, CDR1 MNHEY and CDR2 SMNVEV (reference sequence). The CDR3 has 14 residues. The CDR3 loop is CASSPYRAHPEQFF. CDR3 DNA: TGTGCCAGCAGTCCATACCGTGCCCATCCTGAGCAGTTCTTC.